The present T cell receptor beta chain was sequenced within a study of chronic HIV infection and antiretroviral therapy (dated by TCRdb to about 2015). As to this clonotype: There is no known antigen for this receptor. Per-base qualities were not stored, and no clone one base away is much larger.

The method was 5' RACE. TCRdb shows the sequencer as Illumina MiSeq. TCRdb itself trimmed the public reads at Q25 with fastp, ran MiXCR and retained productive beta chains. Rows are unified per CDR3 protein, each entry keeping the most common DNA and genes. The sample includes about 38,000 distinct CDR3 sequences, with roughly 8.8% observed a single time. 2.9% of the sample belongs to the ten largest clones. CDR1 KGHSH and CDR2 LQKENI were looked up in the germline V gene. The CDR3 has 14 amino acids, counting the end cysteine and phenylalanine. Kept here is only the CDR3 DNA, which spans 42 bases and is read in frame from base 1. V loses 2 bases, J loses 4 bases, and the germline ends lie 9 bases apart.

The V gene is TRBV18 and the J gene is TRBJ1-3; the D gene is not confidently resolved. The receptor was isolated from an adult who had HIV and had not received antiretroviral therapy, or was an uninfected healthy control (not recorded which). The material sequenced was peripheral blood. The DNA sequence follows: TGTGCCAGCTCACCAACCGGATCGGGAAACACCATATATTTT. It translates as CASSPTGSGNTIYF.